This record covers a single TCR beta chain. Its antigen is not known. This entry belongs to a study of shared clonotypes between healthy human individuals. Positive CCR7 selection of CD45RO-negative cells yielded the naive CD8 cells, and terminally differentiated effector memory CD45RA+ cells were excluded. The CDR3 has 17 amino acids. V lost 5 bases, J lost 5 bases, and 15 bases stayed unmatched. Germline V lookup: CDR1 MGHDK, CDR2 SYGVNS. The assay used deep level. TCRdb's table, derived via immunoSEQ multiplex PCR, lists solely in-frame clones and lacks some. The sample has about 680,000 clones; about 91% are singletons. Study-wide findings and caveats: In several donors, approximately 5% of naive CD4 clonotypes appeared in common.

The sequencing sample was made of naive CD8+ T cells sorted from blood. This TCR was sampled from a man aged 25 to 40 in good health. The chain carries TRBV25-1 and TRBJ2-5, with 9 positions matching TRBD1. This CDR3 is CASSTGTGLLNRETQYF. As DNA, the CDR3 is TGTGCCAGCAGTACCGGGACAGGGCTCTTGAATCGTGAGACCCAGTACTTC.